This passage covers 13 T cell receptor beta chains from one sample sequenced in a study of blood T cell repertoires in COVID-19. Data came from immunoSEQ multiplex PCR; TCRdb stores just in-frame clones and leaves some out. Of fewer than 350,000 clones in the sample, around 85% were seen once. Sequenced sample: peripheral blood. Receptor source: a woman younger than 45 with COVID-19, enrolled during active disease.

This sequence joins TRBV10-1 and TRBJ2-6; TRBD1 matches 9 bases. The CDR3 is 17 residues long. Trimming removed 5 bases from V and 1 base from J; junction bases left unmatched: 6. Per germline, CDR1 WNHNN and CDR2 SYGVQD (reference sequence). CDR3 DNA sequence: TGCGCCAGCAGTAAGGACAGGGGAGGATCTGGGGCCAACGTCCTGACTTTC. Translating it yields CASSKDRGGSGANVLTF.

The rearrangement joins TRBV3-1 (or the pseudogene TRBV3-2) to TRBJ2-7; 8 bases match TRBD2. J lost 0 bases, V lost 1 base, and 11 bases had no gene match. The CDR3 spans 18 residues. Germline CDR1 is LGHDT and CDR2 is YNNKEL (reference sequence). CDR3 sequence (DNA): TGTGCCAGCAGCCAAGTTGTTGGGCTAGCGGGCCCCTCCTACGAGCAGTACTTC. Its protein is CASSQVVGLAGPSYEQYF.

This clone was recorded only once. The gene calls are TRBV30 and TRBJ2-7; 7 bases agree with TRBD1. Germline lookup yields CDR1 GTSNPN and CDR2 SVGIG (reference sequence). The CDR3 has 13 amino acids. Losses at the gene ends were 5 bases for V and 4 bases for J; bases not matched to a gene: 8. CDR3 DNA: TGTGCCTGGTGGGACAGCGCACCATACGAGCAGTACTTC. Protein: CAWWDSAPYEQYF.

Written as DNA, the CDR3 is TGTGCCAGCAGTTCAGGGGCCTGGTACACTGAAGCTTTCTTT. Encoded protein: CASSSGAWYTEAFF. This chain uses TRBV6-5 with TRBJ1-1, with a weak D call TRBD1 (6 bases). The V and J ends lost 4 bases and 3 bases respectively, with 12 bases between them. Germline lookup yields CDR1 MNHEY and CDR2 SVGAGI. The CDR3 has 14 residues.

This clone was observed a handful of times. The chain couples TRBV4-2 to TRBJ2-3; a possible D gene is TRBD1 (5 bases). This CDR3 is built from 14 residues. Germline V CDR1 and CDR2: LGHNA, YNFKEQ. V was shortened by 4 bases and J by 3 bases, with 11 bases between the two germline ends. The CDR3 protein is CASSRERGTDTQYF. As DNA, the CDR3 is TGTGCCAGCAGCCGGGAAAGGGGAACAGATACGCAGTATTTT.

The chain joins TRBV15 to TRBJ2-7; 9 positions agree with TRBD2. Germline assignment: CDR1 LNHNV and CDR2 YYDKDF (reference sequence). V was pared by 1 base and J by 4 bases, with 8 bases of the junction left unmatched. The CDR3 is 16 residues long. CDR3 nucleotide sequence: TGTGCCACCAGCAGAGCTATTCCGGGACTAGCTTACGAGCAGTACTTC. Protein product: CATSRAIPGLAYEQYF.

CDR3 region: CASSPGTGRTEAFF. As DNA, the CDR3 is TGTGCCAGCAGTCCGGGGACAGGCCGCACTGAAGCTTTCTTT. V is TRBV28 and J is TRBJ1-1; TRBD1 agrees at 8 bases. The CDR3 runs 14 residues. Trimming at V came to 5 bases and at J to 4 bases, leaving 6 bases not matched to a gene. Per germline, CDR1 MDHEN and CDR2 SYDVKM.

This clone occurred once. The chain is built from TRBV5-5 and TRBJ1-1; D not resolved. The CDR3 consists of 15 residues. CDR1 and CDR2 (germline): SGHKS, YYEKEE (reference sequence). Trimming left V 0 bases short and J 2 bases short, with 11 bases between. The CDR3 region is CASSLGGLLNTEAFF. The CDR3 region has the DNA TGTGCCAGCAGCTTGGGAGGCCTTTTAAACACTGAAGCTTTCTTT.

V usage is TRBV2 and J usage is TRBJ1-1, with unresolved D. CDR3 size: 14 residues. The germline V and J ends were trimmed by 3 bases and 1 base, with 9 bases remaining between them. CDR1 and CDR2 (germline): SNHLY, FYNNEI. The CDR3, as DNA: TGTGCCAGCAGTGACCCCACCGGGAACACTGAAGCTTTCTTT. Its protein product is CASSDPTGNTEAFF.

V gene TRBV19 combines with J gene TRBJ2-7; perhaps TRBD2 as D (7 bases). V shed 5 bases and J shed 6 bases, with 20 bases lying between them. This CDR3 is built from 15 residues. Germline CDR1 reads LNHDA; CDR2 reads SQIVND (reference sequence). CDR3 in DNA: TGTGCCAGTAGTCCCCGAGGGGGGGCGTGGGGCGAGCAGTACTTC. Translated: CASSPRGGAWGEQYF.

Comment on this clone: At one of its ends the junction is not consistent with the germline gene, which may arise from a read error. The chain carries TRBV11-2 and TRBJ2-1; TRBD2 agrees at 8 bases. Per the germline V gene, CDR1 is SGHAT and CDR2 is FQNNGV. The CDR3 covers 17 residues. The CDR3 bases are TGTGCCAGCAGCTCCTTGAGTAGCGGGACCTCCAACAATGAGCAGTTCTTC. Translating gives CASSSLSSGTSNNEQFF.

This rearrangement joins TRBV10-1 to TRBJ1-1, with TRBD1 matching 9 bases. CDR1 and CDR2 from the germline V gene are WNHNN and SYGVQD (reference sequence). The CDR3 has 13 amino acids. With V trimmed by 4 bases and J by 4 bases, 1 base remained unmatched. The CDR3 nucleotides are TGCGCCAGCAGTGTACAGGGGGCCACTGAAGCTTTCTTT. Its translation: CASSVQGATEAFF.

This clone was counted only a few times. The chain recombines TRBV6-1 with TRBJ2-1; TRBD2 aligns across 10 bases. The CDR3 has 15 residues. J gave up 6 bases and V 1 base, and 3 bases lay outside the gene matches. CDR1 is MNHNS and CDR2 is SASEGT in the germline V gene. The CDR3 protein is CASSEGTSGLNEQFF. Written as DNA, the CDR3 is TGTGCCAGCAGTGAAGGGACTAGCGGCCTCAATGAGCAGTTCTTC.